This T cell receptor (beta chain) was observed in a study of naive and memory T cell subsets. The beta constant-region primer was an equimolar mix of two oligonucleotides covering TRBC1 and TRBC2. TCRdb itself ran the UMI-ligation and nested PCR reads through MiXCR, one entry per CDR3 protein. The sample lists tens of thousands of distinct CDR3 sequences; under 15% were seen once. Germline V gene lookup returns CDR1 MGHRA and CDR2 YSYEKL. Unmatched junction bases numbered 11, after V lost 2 bases and J lost 7 bases. The CDR3 is 16 residues long. The sequence was collected from a human donor in good health. The chain is built from TRBV4-1 and TRBJ2-1; 7 bases are shared with TRBD2. Input material: central memory CD4+ T cells from blood. The CDR3 spells CASSQSETQAGNEQFF. The DNA of the CDR3 is TGCGCCAGCAGCCAAAGTGAGACCCAAGCGGGGAATGAGCAGTTCTTC.